This T cell receptor beta chain was profiled in a study of T cells in Graves' hyperthyroidism and ophthalmopathy. Looking at the study overall: Peripheral blood was drawn at first diagnosis, prior to all treatment.

In germline, CDR1 is LNHDA, CDR2 SQIVND (reference sequence). The CDR3 extends over 14 amino acids. Trimming pared 3 bases from V and 4 bases from J, leaving 9 bases between. This clonotype was observed a handful of times. TCR beta CDR3 region amplification was performed from RNA transcripts. Initially, a first-round RT-PCR of the TCR CDR3 employed the HTBI primer set. TCRdb reprocessed the multiplex PCR reads with MiXCR, giving one entry per CDR3 protein. The profile shows 400,000 or so distinct CDR3 sequences, over 12% of them singletons. The cohort's ophthalmopathy patients, a group with duration under 3 months, had a Clinical Activity Score of at least 3 and a NOSPECS grade of at least 4.

The TCR originated in a man aged 50-60 years with Graves' ophthalmopathy. The source material was blood. J is TRBJ1-4 and V is TRBV19; possibly TRBD1 for D (5 bases). CDR3 coding DNA: TGTGCCAGTAGTATCAGGGAAGGTAATGAAAAACTGTTTTTT. Translating gives CASSIREGNEKLFF.